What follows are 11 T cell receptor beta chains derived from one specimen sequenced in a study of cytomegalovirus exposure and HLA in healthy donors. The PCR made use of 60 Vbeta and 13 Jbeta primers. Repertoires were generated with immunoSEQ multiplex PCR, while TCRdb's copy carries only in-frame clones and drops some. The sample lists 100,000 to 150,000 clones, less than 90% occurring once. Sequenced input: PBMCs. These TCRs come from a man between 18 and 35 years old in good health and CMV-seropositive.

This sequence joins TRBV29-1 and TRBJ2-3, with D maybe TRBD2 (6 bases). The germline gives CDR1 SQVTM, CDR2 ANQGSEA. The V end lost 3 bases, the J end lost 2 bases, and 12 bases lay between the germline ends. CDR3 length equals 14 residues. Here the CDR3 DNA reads TGCAGCGTTGAGGACGGACTACTCACAGATACGCAGTATTTT. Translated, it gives CSVEDGLLTDTQYF.

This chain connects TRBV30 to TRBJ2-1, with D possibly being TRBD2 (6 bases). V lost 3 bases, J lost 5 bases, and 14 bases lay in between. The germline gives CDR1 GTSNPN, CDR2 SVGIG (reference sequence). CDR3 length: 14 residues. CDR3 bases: TGTGCCTGGAGAGGAGGGGCAGATAACAATGAGCAGTTCTTC. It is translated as CAWRGGADNNEQFF.

The CDR3 region has the DNA TGTGCCAGCAGCTTGCTCCAGGGACTGGAGACCGAGCAGTACTTC. Translated: CASSLLQGLETEQYF. V and J are TRBV7-9 and TRBJ2-7; D possibly corresponds to TRBD2 (6 bases). V lost 3 bases and J lost 6, with 18 bases in between. This CDR3 has 15 amino acids. Germline CDR1 is SEHNR and CDR2 is FQNEAQ (reference sequence).

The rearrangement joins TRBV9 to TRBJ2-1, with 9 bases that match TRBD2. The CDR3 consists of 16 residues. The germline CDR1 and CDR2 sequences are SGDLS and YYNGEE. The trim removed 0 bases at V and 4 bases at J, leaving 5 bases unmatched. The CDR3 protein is CASSVVAGGYYNEQFF. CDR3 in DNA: TGTGCCAGCAGCGTAGTGGCGGGGGGGTATTACAATGAGCAGTTCTTC.

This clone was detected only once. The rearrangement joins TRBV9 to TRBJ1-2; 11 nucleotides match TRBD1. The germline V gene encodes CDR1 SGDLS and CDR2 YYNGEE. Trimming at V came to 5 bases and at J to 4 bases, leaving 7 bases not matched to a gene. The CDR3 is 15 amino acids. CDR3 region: CASRGQGARGYGYTF. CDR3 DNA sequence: TGTGCCAGCAGAGGACAGGGGGCGCGGGGCTATGGCTACACCTTC.

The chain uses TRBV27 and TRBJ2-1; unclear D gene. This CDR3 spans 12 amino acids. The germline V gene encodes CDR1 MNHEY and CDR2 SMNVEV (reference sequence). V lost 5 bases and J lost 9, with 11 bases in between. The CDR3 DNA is TGTGCCAGCAGTCGCACAGCCGGTGAGCAGTTCTTC. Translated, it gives CASSRTAGEQFF.

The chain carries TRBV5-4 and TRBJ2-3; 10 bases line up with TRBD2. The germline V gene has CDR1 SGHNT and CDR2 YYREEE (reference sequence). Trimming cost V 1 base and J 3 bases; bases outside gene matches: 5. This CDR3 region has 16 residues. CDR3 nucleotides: TGTGCCAGCAGCTTGTTCAGCGGGGGGGATACAGATACGCAGTATTTT. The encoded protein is CASSLFSGGDTDTQYF.

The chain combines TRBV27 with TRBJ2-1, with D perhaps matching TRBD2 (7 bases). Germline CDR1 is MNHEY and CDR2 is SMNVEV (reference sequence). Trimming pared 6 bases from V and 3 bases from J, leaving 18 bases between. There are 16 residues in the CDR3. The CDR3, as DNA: TGTGCCAGCAGCAAGGGGGGGTCGGTTTTCTACAATGAGCAGTTCTTC. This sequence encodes CASSKGGSVFYNEQFF.

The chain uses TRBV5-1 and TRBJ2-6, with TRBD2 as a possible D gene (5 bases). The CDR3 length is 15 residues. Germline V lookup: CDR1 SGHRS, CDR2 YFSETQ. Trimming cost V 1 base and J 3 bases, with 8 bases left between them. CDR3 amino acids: CASSLIGSGANVLTF. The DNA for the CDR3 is TGCGCCAGCAGCTTGATAGGGAGTGGGGCCAACGTCCTGACTTTC.

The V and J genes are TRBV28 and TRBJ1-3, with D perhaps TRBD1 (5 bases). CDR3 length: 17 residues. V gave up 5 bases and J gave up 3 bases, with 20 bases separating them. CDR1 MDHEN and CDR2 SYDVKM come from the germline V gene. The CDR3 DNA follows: TGTGCCAGCAGTCCTCTTAAGGAGGGGAGGAATGGAAACACCATATATTTT. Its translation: CASSPLKEGRNGNTIYF.

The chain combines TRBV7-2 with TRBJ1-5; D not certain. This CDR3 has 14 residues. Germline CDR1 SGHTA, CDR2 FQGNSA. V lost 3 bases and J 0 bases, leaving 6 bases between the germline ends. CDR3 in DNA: TGTGCCAGCAGCTTGGACTATAGCAATCAGCCCCAGCATTTT. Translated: CASSLDYSNQPQHF.